One sample yielded the 25 T cell receptor beta chains listed below, sequenced in a study of low-dose radiotherapy and immunotherapy resistance in tumors (dated by TCRdb to 2022 to 2024). TCRdb records Illumina HiSeq 2500 as the sequencer. First-strand cDNA was synthesized with Superscript III and a set of TRAV- and TRBV-specific primers, covering both TCRalpha and TCRbeta chains. TCRs were amplified for approximately 20 PCR cycles with Phusion, using a constant-region primer paired with the adapter attached to the V primers. The public sequencing data were trimmed at Q25 with fastp and processed into clonotypes with MiXCR by TCRdb, which kept only in-frame beta chains. Identical CDR3 protein sequences are pooled into one entry, listed with their most common genes and DNA. The sample includes around 58,000 distinct CDR3 sequences, with around a quarter observed a single time. Together, the top ten hold 6.5% to 7% of the sample.

The time point label on this specimen signifies: after trial treatment. The sample's treatment or condition label, in plain terms: LDRT plus nivolumab, ipilimumab, low-dose cyclophosphamide and aspirin (RACIN trial). The sample consisted of PBMCs, taken after low-dose radiotherapy plus immunotherapy. The receptors shown here come from a male donor with prostate cancer.

This rearrangement joins TRBV11-3 to TRBJ2-7; TRBD1 aligns across 10 bases. Germline CDR1 is SGHNT and CDR2 is YENEEA. Unmatched junction bases numbered 6, after V lost 4 bases and J lost 3 bases. CDR3 length equals 15 residues. CDR3 region: CASSSRQGAIYEQYF. The CDR3 coding sequence is TGTGCCAGCAGCTCTAGACAGGGGGCCATCTACGAGCAGTACTTC.

This clonotype has at least ten counts. The gene calls are TRBV2 and TRBJ1-6; 9 nucleotides agree with TRBD1. This CDR3 comprises 14 residues. Germline V gene data show CDR1 as SNHLY and CDR2 as FYNNEI. Germline trimming cut 7 bases from V and 12 bases from J; bases unmatched to any gene: 10. CDR3 bases: TGTGCCAGCACCAGGGACAGGGAAGGTGTACCCCTCCACTTT. Protein sequence: CASTRDREGVPLHF.

In the case of this clonotype: This likely came from a read error, as a far larger clone is one base away. This sequence joins TRBV5-3 and TRBJ2-3; TRBD2 matches at 7 bases. TRBV5-3 is classed as an ORF, of uncertain function. V gave up 8 bases and J gave up 3 bases; unmatched junction bases: 12. The CDR3 is made up of 15 amino acids. CDR3 bases: TGTGCCAGCAGCCAGGGCGGGAGAGGGACAGATACGCAGTATTTT. Translation: CASSQGGRGTDTQYF.

Many counts were recorded for this clonotype. The rearrangement joins TRBV3-1 to TRBJ2-5, with 7 bases that match TRBD2. The V and J ends lost 6 bases and 4 bases, in that order; junction bases with no gene match: 8. The germline V gene has CDR1 LGHDT and CDR2 YNNKEL (reference sequence). The CDR3 contains 14 residues. The CDR3 here is CASSRPSGVETQYF. The DNA of the CDR3 is TGTGCCAGCAGTCGACCTAGCGGCGTAGAGACCCAGTACTTC.

There are many counts of this clonotype. The V and J genes are TRBV6-1 and TRBJ2-2; D unresolved. Trimming took 2 bases from V and 6 from J, leaving 7 bases between them. CDR1 is MNHNS, CDR2 SASEGT, per germline. CDR3 size: 13 residues. The CDR3 DNA follows: TGTGCCAGCAGTGAACTAGGGTCCGGGGAGCTGTTTTTT. Its protein product is CASSELGSGELFF.

With respect to this clonotype: The junction shows a germline mismatch at one end, possibly a read error. The chain combines TRBV2 with TRBJ2-7; 7 bases line up with TRBD1. The CDR3 length is 14 residues. CDR1 and CDR2 from the germline V gene are SNHLY and FYNNEI. The DNA for the CDR3 is TGTGCCAGCAGCGAAGGGGGCGTATCCCCCGTGCAGTACTTC. The encoded protein is CASSEGGVSPVQYF.

This clonotype has a count of ten or more. The chain carries TRBV6-2 or TRBV6-3 and TRBJ1-2; 9 bases are shared with TRBD1. Germline-derived CDR1 and CDR2 are MNHEY and SVGEGT. The ends lost 0 bases at V and 8 bases at J; junction bases unmatched: 13. This CDR3 has 17 amino acids. This CDR3 is CASSYSGPGQGFYGYTF. CDR3 DNA sequence: TGTGCCAGCAGTTACTCCGGACCTGGACAGGGGTTTTACGGCTACACCTTC.

This clonotype was picked up a small number of times. The chain links TRBV4-1 to TRBJ1-5; D is uncertain. V gave up 0 bases and J gave up 6 bases, with 12 bases separating them. The CDR3 has 15 residues. Germline CDR1 is MGHRA and CDR2 is YSYEKL. The CDR3 here is CASSQEFVRGQPQHF. The DNA for the CDR3 is TGCGCCAGCAGCCAAGAATTTGTGCGCGGTCAGCCCCAGCATTTT.

To note about this clonotype: A single base is all that separates this from a far larger clone, so a read error is likely. This chain connects TRBV6-1 to TRBJ2-1, with a possible D match to TRBD2 (7 bases). Germline CDR1 reads MNHNS; CDR2 reads SASEGT. Trimming pared 5 bases from V and 10 bases from J, leaving 21 bases between. CDR3 length: 15 amino acids. The CDR3: CASSPRGGGLYEQFF. The CDR3 DNA sequence: TGTGCCAGCAGTCCCCGGGGAGGGGGGCTATACGAGCAGTTCTTC.

This clonotype was recorded many times. The V and J genes are TRBV2 and TRBJ2-5; 9 nucleotides line up with TRBD1. The germline V gene has CDR1 SNHLY and CDR2 FYNNEI. This CDR3 has 15 residues. The J segment lost 5 bases and the V segment lost 6 bases, leaving 10 bases of the junction unmatched. The CDR3 sequence: CASSVPGTGQETQYF. The CDR3 coding sequence is TGTGCCAGCAGCGTTCCCGGGACAGGGCAGGAGACCCAGTACTTC.

This clonotype appeared many times. The genes are TRBV3-1 and TRBJ2-3; possibly TRBD2 for D (7 bases). This CDR3 region has 16 residues. Trimming shortened V by 4 bases and J by 0 bases, and 14 bases separated the two germline ends. CDR1 is LGHDT and CDR2 is YNNKEL in the germline V gene (reference sequence). CDR3 sequence reads: CASSPTGTISTDTQYF. Here the CDR3 DNA reads TGTGCCAGCAGCCCAACAGGGACTATAAGCACAGATACGCAGTATTTT.

Remarks on this clonotype: One base separates it from a far larger clone, so it is likely a read error. The V and J genes are TRBV7-2 and TRBJ2-2; D possibly matches TRBD1 or TRBD2 (6 bases each). The CDR3 consists of 15 residues. V was trimmed by 1 base and J by 11 bases, leaving 17 bases between them. Germline lookup yields CDR1 SGHTA and CDR2 FQGNSA. The CDR3 region has the DNA TGTACCAGCAGCTTAGGGGGGCGTCCGGCGGGAGAGCTGTTTTTT. As protein: CTSSLGGRPAGELFF.

This clonotype was observed a handful of times. The chain is built from TRBV18 and TRBJ2-7, with D possibly matching TRBD2 (5 bases). The germline CDR1 and CDR2 sequences are KGHSH and LQKENI. Trimming cost V 4 bases and J 4 bases, with 14 bases left between them. This CDR3 is 14 amino acids long. CDR3 nucleotides: TGTGCCAGCTCACAGCTCGGGGTTACGTACGAGCAGTACTTC. As protein: CASSQLGVTYEQYF.

This clonotype was observed many times. The rearrangement uses TRBV12-3 or TRBV12-4 and TRBJ1-5; D gene unclear. V shed 1 base and J shed 1 base, with 8 bases lying between them. This CDR3 region has 15 residues. CDR3: CASSLEGESNQPQHF. The CDR3 coding sequence is TGTGCCAGCAGTTTAGAAGGCGAGAGCAATCAGCCCCAGCATTTT.

The chain couples TRBV12-3 or TRBV12-4 to TRBJ2-7; the D gene is possibly TRBD2 (6 bases). The CDR3 extends over 15 amino acids. V was pared by 5 bases and J by 2 bases, with 16 bases between. The CDR3: CASSVGGTGAYEQYF. The CDR3, as DNA: TGTGCCAGCAGTGTTGGAGGGACTGGGGCCTACGAGCAGTACTTC.

Many counts were recorded for this clonotype. The chain carries TRBV28 and TRBJ2-4; 8 nucleotides match TRBD1. With 6 bases clipped from V and 9 bases from J, the junction kept 13 bases outside the gene matches. The CDR3 is 15 residues long. Looked up from germline, CDR1 is MDHEN and CDR2 is SYDVKM. This CDR3 is CASSTGGRWPTIQYF. The CDR3 DNA reads as TGTGCCAGCAGCACAGGGGGACGTTGGCCAACCATTCAGTACTTC.

This clonotype was recorded many times. The rearrangement uses TRBV19 and TRBJ1-1, with 7 bases that match TRBD1. CDR1 LNHDA and CDR2 SQIVND come from the germline V gene (reference sequence). Losses at the gene ends were 7 bases for V and 1 base for J; bases not matched to a gene: 9. The CDR3 extends over 15 amino acids. CDR3 in DNA: TGTGCCAGTATTTTTTTCGGACAGGCGAACACTGAAGCTTTCTTT. Protein: CASIFFGQANTEAFF. The full variable domain, completed using reference TRBV19 and TRBJ1-1, is DGGITQSPKYLFRKEGQNVTLSCEQNLNHDAMYWYRQDPGQGLRLIYYSQIVNDFQKGDIAEGYSVSREKKESFPLTVTSAQKNPTAFYLCASIFFGQANTEAFFGQGTRLTVV.

Ten or more counts support this clonotype. V usage is TRBV5-4 and J usage is TRBJ2-3; D gene uncertain. V lost 3 bases and J 3 bases, leaving 8 bases between the germline ends. This CDR3 region has 13 residues. The germline V gene encodes CDR1 SGHNT and CDR2 YYREEE (reference sequence). CDR3 DNA: TGTGCCAGCAGCTCTGAACAAACAGATACGCAGTATTTT. Its translation: CASSSEQTDTQYF.

In this sample, this clonotype turned up many times. The chain carries TRBV27 and TRBJ2-7; D gene unclear. V was cut by 7 bases and J by 0 bases, with 7 bases left in between. This CDR3 has 12 residues. Per the germline V gene, CDR1 is MNHEY and CDR2 is SMNVEV (reference sequence). The CDR3 spells CASKASSYEQYF. CDR3 in DNA: TGTGCCAGCAAAGCAAGCTCCTACGAGCAGTACTTC.

On this clonotype: Only one base separates this from a far larger clonotype, so it likely reflects a read error. The rearrangement uses TRBV7-2 and TRBJ2-3; TRBD1 matches 7 bases. The CDR3 runs 15 residues. V gave up 11 bases and J gave up 6 bases; unmatched junction bases: 17. Germline CDR1 is SGHTA and CDR2 is FQGNSA. CDR3 in DNA: TGTGCCTGCCCGAAGGGACAGCCCAATGGGGATACGCAGTATTTT. It specifies CACPKGQPNGDTQYF. Variable domain in full (rest from reference TRBV7-2 and TRBJ2-3): GAGVSQSPSNKVTEKGKDVELRCDPISGHTALYWYRQSLGQGLEFLIYFQGNSAPDKSGLPSDRFSAERTGGSVSTLTIQRTQQEDSAVYLCACPKGQPNGDTQYFGPGTRLTVL.

Many counts were recorded for this clonotype. This chain joins TRBV3-1 and TRBJ1-1; D perhaps matches TRBD1 (5 bases). Deletions cut 5 bases from V and 1 base from J, with 17 bases between. CDR1 LGHDT and CDR2 YNNKEL come from the germline V gene (reference sequence). The CDR3 extends over 16 amino acids. This CDR3 reads CASSEYRRLANTEAFF. CDR3 nucleotide sequence: TGTGCCAGCAGCGAATACAGGAGATTGGCGAACACTGAAGCTTTCTTT. The full variable domain, completed using reference TRBV3-1 and TRBJ1-1, is DTAVSQTPKYLVTQMGNDKSIKCEQNLGHDTMYWYKQDSKKFLKIMFSYNNKELIINETVPNRFSPKSPDKAHLNLHINSLELGDSAVYFCASSEYRRLANTEAFFGQGTRLTVV.

This clonotype showed up just once. V and J are TRBV4-2 and TRBJ2-1; 14 bases are a match to TRBD2. CDR3 length: 18 amino acids. The trim removed 0 bases at V and 8 bases at J, leaving 9 bases unmatched. Per germline, CDR1 LGHNA and CDR2 YNFKEQ. The DNA of the CDR3 is TGTGCCAGCAGCCAAGAGACTAGCGGGGGGGCCGGATTTTATGAGCAGTTCTTC. It is translated as CASSQETSGGAGFYEQFF.

The table lists this clonotype with many counts. The chain carries TRBV20-1 and TRBJ2-5, with D possibly matching TRBD2 (5 bases). V was clipped by 2 bases and J by 5 bases, with 24 bases between them. The germline gives CDR1 DFQATT, CDR2 SNEGSKA (reference sequence). This CDR3 spans 17 amino acids. CDR3 residues: CSARSPVGKQLVETQYF. The DNA of the CDR3 is TGCAGTGCTAGATCGCCGGTCGGGAAGCAACTTGTGGAGACCCAGTACTTC.

This clonotype was found a few times. The rearrangement uses TRBV7-8 and TRBJ2-1, with D unclear. V was trimmed by 5 bases and J by 9 bases, leaving 11 bases between them. The length of the CDR3 is 12 residues. In germline, CDR1 is SGHVS, CDR2 FQNEAQ. The CDR3 DNA follows: TGTGCCAGCAGCAAAGACGTAGGTGAGCAGTTCTTC. Protein: CASSKDVGEQFF.

The rearrangement joins TRBV28 to TRBJ1-1; 9 bases align to TRBD1. Looked up from germline, CDR1 is MDHEN and CDR2 is SYDVKM. Trimming removed 4 bases from V and 4 bases from J; junction bases left unmatched: 4. This CDR3 contains 14 residues. CDR3 coding DNA: TGTGCCAGCAGTTCAGGACAGGGGACCACTGAAGCTTTCTTT. It codes for CASSSGQGTTEAFF.